This TCR beta chain derives from a study of T cell repertoires in cytomegalovirus infection. Study summary: CMV epitopes, recently identified HLA-C-restricted and well-studied HLA-B-restricted, were used. An indication of both CMV infection and matching HLA type came from public TCR beta signatures. Study outcomes and limitations: What dominated the ex vivo response were HLA-C-restricted CMV-specific TCR beta clonotypes. Cumulative frequency of public TCR beta families picked out carriers of CMV plus the relevant HLA.

Using its own MiXCR run on the reads, TCRdb lists one record per CDR3 protein. The sample contains about 830,000 distinct CDR3 sequences, around a third of which appear only once. On this clonotype itself: What it binds is not known. Mismatch with germline at one junction end may stem from a read error.

Germline CDR1 SGHVS, CDR2 FNYEAQ. The CDR3 sequence is 16 residues long. The source material was cultured CD8+ T cells from PBMCs, sampled from culture after CMV antigen stimulation. This sequence joins TRBV7-6 and TRBJ1-2; weak D call: TRBD1 (6 bases). This sequence originates from a human donor in good health (CMV status not recorded). Some clones in this sample may be carry-over from other donors' samples. As DNA, the CDR3 is TGTGCCAGCAGCCCCCGGACAGACATATTTAGCTATGGTTACACCTTC. Its protein is CASSPRTDIFSYGYTF. The full variable domain, with the rest looked up from reference TRBV7-6 and TRBJ1-2, is GAGVSQSPRYKVTKRGQDVALRCDPISGHVSLYWYRQALGQGPEFLTYFNYEAQQDKSGLPNDRFSAERPEGSISTLTIQRTEQRDSAMYRCASSPRTDIFSYGYTFGSGTRLTVV.